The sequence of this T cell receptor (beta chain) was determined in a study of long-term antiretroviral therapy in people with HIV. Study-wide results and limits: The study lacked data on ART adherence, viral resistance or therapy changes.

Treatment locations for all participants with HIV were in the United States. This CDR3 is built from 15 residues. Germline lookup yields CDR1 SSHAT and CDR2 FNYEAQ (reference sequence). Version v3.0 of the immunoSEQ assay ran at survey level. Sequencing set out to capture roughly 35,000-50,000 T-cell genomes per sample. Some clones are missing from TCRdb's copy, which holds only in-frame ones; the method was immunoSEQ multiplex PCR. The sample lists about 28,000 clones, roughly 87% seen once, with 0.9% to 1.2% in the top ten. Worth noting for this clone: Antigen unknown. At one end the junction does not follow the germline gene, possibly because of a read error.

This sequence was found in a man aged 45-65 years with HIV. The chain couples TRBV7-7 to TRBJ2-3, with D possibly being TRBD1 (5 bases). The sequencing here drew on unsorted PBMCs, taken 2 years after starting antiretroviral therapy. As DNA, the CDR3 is TGTGCTAGCAGCCGCACCAGGACAAGCACAGATACGCAGTATTTT. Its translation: CASSRTRTSTDTQYF.